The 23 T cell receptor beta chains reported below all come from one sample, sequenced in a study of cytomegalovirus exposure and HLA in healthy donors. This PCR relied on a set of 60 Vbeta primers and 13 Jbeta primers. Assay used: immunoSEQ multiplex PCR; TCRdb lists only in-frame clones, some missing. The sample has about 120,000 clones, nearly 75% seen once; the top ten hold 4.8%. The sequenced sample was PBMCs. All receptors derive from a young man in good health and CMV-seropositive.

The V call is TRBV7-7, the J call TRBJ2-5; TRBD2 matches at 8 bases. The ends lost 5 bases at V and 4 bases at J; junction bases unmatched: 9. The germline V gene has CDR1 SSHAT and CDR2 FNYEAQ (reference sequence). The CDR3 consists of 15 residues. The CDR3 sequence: CASSVKAREGETQYF. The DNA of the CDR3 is TGTGCCAGCAGCGTGAAAGCTCGGGAGGGAGAGACCCAGTACTTC. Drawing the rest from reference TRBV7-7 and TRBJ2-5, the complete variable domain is GAGVSQSPRYKVTKRGQDVTLRCDPISSHATLYWYQQALGQGPEFLTYFNYEAQPDKSGLPSDRFSAERPEGSISTLTIQRTEQRDSAMYRCASSVKAREGETQYFGPGTRLLVL.

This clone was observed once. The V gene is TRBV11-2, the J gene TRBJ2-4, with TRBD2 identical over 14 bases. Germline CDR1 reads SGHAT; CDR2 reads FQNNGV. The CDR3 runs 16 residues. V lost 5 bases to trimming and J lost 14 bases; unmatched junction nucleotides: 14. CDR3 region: CASSASGLAGASSEYF. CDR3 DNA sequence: TGTGCCAGCAGCGCCTCGGGACTAGCGGGGGCGTCGTCGGAGTACTTC.

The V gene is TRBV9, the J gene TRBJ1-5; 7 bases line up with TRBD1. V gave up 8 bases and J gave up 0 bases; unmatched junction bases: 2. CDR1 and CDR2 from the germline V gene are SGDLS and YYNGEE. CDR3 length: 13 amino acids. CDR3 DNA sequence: TGTGCCAGACAGGGGTATAGCAATCAGCCCCAGCATTTT. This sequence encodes CARQGYSNQPQHF.

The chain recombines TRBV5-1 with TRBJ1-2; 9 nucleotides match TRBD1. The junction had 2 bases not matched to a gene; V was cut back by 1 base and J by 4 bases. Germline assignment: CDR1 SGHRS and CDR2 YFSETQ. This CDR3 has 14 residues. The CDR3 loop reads CASSLTGGAYGYTF. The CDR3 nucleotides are TGCGCCAGCAGCTTGACAGGGGGCGCCTATGGCTACACCTTC. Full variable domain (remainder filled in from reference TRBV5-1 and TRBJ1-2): KAGVTQTPRYLIKTRGQQVTLSCSPISGHRSVSWYQQTPGQGLQFLFEYFSETQRNKGNFPGRFSGRQFSNSRSEMNVSTLELGDSALYLCASSLTGGAYGYTFGSGTRLTVV.

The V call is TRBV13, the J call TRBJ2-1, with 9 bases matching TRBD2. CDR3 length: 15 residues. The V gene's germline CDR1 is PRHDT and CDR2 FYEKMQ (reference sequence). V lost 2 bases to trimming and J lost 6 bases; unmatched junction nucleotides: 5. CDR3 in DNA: TGTGCCAGCAGCTTATGGAGCGGGGGGCGCAATGAGCAGTTCTTC. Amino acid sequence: CASSLWSGGRNEQFF.

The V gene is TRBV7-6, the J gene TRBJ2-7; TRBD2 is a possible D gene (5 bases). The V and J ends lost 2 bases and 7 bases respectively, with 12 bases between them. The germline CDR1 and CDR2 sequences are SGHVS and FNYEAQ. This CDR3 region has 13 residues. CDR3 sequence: CASSLFNPGEQYF. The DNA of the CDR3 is TGTGCCAGCAGCTTATTCAACCCGGGGGAGCAGTACTTC.

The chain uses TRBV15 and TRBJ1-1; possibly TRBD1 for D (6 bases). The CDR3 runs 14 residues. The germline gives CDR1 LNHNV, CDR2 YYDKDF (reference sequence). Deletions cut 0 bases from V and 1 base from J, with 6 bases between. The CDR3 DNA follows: TGTGCCACCAGCAGAGACAGGGGGAACACTGAAGCTTTCTTT. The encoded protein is CATSRDRGNTEAFF. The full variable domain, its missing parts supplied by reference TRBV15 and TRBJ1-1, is DAMVIQNPRYQVTQFGKPVTLSCSQTLNHNVMYWYQQKSSQAPKLLFHYYDKDFNNEADTPDNFQSRRPNTSFCFLDIRSPGLGDTAMYLCATSRDRGNTEAFFGQGTRLTVV.

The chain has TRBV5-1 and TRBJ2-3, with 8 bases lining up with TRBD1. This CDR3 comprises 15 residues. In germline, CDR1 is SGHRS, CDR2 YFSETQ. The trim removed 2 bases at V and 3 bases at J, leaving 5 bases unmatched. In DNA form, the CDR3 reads TGCGCCAGCAGCTTATGGCGGGACAGGACAGATACGCAGTATTTT. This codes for CASSLWRDRTDTQYF.

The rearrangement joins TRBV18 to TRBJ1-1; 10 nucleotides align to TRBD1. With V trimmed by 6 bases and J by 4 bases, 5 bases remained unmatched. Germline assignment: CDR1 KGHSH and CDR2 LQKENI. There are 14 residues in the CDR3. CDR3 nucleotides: TGTGCCAGCTCTAGCGGGACAGGGGTCACTGAAGCTTTCTTT. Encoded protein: CASSSGTGVTEAFF.

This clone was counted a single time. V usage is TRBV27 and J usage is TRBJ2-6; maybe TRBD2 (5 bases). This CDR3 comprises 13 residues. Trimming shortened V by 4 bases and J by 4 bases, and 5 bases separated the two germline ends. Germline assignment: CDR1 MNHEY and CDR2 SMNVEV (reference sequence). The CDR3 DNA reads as TGTGCCAGCAGTTCGGGGGGGGCCAACGTCCTGACTTTC. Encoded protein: CASSSGGANVLTF.

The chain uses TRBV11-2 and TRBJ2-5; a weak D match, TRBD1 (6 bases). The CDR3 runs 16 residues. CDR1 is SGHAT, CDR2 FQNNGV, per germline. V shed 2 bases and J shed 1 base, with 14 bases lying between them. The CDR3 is CASSLLPGAVQETQYF. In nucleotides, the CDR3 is TGTGCCAGCAGCTTACTTCCAGGGGCGGTCCAAGAGACCCAGTACTTC.

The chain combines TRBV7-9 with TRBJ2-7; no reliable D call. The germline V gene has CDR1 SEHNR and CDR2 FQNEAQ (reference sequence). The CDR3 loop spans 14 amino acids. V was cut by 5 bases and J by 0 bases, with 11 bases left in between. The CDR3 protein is CASSPLVTSYEQYF. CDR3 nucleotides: TGTGCCAGCAGCCCACTCGTAACCTCCTACGAGCAGTACTTC.

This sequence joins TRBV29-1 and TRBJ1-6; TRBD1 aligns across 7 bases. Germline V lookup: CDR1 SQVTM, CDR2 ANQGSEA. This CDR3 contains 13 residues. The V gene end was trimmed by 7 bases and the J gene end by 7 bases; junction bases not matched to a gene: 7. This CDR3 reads CSARQGWNSPLHF. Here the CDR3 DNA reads TGCAGCGCACGACAGGGTTGGAATTCACCCCTCCACTTT.

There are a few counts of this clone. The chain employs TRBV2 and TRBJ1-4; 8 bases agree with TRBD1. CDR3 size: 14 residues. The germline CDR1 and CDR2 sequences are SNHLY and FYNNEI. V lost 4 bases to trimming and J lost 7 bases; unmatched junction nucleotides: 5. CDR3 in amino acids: CASSGDRLTEKLFF. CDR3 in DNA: TGTGCCAGCAGTGGGGACAGGCTCACTGAAAAACTGTTTTTT.

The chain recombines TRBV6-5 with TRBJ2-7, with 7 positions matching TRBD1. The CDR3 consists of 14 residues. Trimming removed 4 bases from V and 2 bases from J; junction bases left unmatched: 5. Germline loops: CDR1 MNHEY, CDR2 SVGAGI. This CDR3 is CASSFRQGTYEQYF. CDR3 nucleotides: TGTGCCAGCAGTTTCCGACAGGGTACCTACGAGCAGTACTTC.

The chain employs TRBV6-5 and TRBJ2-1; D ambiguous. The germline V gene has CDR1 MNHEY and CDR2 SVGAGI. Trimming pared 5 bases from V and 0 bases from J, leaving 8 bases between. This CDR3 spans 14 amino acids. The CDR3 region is CASSARGSYNEQFF. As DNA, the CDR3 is TGTGCCAGCAGTGCGCGAGGCTCCTACAATGAGCAGTTCTTC.

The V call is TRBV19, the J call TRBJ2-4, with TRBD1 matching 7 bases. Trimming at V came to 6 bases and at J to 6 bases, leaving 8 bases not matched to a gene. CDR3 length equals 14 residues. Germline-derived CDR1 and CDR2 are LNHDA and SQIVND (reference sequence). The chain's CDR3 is CASREQGSANIQYF. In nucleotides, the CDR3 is TGTGCCAGTAGGGAACAGGGGAGCGCAAACATTCAGTACTTC.

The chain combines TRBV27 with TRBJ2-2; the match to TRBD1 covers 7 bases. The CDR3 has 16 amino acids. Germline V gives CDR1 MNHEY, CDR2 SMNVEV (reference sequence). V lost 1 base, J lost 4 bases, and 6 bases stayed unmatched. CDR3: CASSLLTGEFTGELFF. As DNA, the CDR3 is TGTGCCAGCAGTTTATTAACAGGGGAATTCACCGGGGAGCTGTTTTTT.

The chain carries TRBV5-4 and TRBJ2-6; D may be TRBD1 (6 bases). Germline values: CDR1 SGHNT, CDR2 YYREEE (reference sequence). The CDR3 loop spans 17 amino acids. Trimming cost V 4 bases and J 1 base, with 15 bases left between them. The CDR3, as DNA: TGTGCCAGCAGCCCCACACAGGGTGCGTCTGGGGCCAACGTCCTGACTTTC. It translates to CASSPTQGASGANVLTF. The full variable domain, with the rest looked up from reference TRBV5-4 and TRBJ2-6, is ETGVTQSPTHLIKTRGQQVTLRCSSQSGHNTVSWYQQALGQGPQFIFQYYREEENGRGNFPPRFSGLQFPNYSSELNVNALELDDSALYLCASSPTQGASGANVLTFGAGSRLTVL.

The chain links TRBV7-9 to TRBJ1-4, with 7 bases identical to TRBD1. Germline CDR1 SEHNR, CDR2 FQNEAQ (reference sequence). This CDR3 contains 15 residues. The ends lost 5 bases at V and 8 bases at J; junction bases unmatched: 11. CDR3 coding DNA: TGTGCCAGCAGCGCCCAGGGGGGCGAAAACGAAAAACTGTTTTTT. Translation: CASSAQGGENEKLFF.

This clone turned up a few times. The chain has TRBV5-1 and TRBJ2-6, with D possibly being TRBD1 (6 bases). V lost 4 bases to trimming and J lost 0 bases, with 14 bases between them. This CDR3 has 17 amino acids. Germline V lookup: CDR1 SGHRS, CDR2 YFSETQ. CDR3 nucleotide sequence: TGCGCCAGCAGCGGGGGCAGCCTCTTCTCTGGGGCCAACGTCCTGACTTTC. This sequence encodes CASSGGSLFSGANVLTF.

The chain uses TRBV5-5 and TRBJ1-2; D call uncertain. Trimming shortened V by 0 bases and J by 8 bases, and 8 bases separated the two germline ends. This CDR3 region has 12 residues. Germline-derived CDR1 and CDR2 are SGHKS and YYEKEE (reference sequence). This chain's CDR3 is CASSLAQEGYTF. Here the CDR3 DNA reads TGTGCCAGCAGCTTGGCCCAGGAAGGCTACACCTTC.

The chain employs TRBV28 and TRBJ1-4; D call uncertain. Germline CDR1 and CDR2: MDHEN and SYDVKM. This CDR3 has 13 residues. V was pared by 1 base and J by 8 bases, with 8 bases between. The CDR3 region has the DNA TGTGCCAGCAGTTTATATCCAGCGGAAAAACTGTTTTTT. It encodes CASSLYPAEKLFF.